The 10 T cell receptor beta chains below all came from one sample that was sequenced in a study of cytomegalovirus exposure and HLA in healthy donors. The primer mix had 60 Vbeta and 13 Jbeta primers. The table came from immunoSEQ multiplex PCR; TCRdb's copy has only in-frame clones and leaves some out. The table includes roughly 190,000 clones, roughly 80% detected once. Sequenced input: PBMCs. The receptors come from a man aged 35-49 years in good health and CMV-seropositive.

This chain connects TRBV6-5 to TRBJ1-2; maybe TRBD1 (6 bases). V was trimmed by 8 bases and J by 9 bases, leaving 19 bases between them. Germline loops: CDR1 MNHEY, CDR2 SVGAGI. This CDR3 is 13 amino acids long. CDR3 loop: CASRWGGADRYTF. CDR3 bases: TGTGCCAGCCGCTGGGGGGGCGCCGATCGCTACACCTTC.

The chain is built from TRBV27 and TRBJ2-7; TRBD2 matches 8 bases. J was trimmed by 5 bases and V by 0 bases; bases with no gene match: 3. In germline, CDR1 is MNHEY, CDR2 SMNVEV (reference sequence). This CDR3 region has 14 residues. The CDR3 bases are TGTGCCAGCAGTTTATCGGGACTAGTCCACGAGCAGTACTTC. Translating gives CASSLSGLVHEQYF.

The chain couples TRBV28 to TRBJ1-2; 7 bases are a match to TRBD1. CDR1 MDHEN and CDR2 SYDVKM come from the germline V gene. CDR3 size: 13 residues. This CDR3 reads CGSRAGGDYGYTF. In nucleotides, the CDR3 is TGTGGCTCCCGGGCAGGGGGTGACTATGGCTACACCTTC.

V and J are TRBV10-3 and TRBJ2-3; 8 bases line up with TRBD2. Unmatched junction bases numbered 2, after V lost 6 bases and J lost 0 bases. The CDR3 is made up of 14 amino acids. Germline values: CDR1 ENHRY, CDR2 SYGVKD. In DNA, the CDR3 is TGTGCCATCAGACTAGCGGCTAGCACAGATACGCAGTATTTT. Translated: CAIRLAASTDTQYF.

CDR3: CSVEDQGPSIPDTQYF. As DNA, the CDR3 is TGCAGCGTTGAAGATCAGGGGCCTAGTATCCCAGATACGCAGTATTTT. V is TRBV29-1 and J is TRBJ2-3; D may be TRBD1 (6 bases). V was shortened by 0 bases and J by 4 bases, with 17 bases between the two germline ends. The CDR3 length is 16 residues. Germline-derived CDR1 and CDR2 are SQVTM and ANQGSEA.

The chain has TRBV18 and TRBJ1-2; 8 nucleotides match TRBD1. The CDR3 length is 18 residues. The germline CDR1 and CDR2 sequences are KGHSH and LQKENI. The junction had 14 bases not matched to a gene; V was cut back by 2 bases and J by 3 bases. The CDR3 coding sequence is TGTGCCAGCTCACCAGCGGCGGCAGGGGGCAGGAGCGACTATGGCTACACCTTC. It yields the protein CASSPAAAGGRSDYGYTF.

V and J are TRBV15 and TRBJ1-1, with 10 bases matching TRBD1. The CDR3 sequence is 14 residues long. Germline trimming cut 5 bases from V and 6 bases from J; bases unmatched to any gene: 6. Germline V CDR1 and CDR2: LNHNV, YYDKDF (reference sequence). The CDR3 DNA reads as TGTGCCACCAGCCCGAGACAGGGGGCCTCTGAAGCTTTCTTT. Encoded protein: CATSPRQGASEAFF.

This clone was seen a handful of times. The gene calls are TRBV27 and TRBJ2-3, with TRBD2 identical over 12 bases. Germline lookup yields CDR1 MNHEY and CDR2 SMNVEV (reference sequence). The CDR3 totals 15 residues. After removal of 6 bases from V and 4 bases from J, the junction contained 5 bases not matched to a gene. The CDR3 coding sequence is TGTGCCAGCAGCCTAGCGGGGGGGCCTTCAGATACGCAGTATTTT. Protein product: CASSLAGGPSDTQYF.

The rearrangement links TRBV5-1 to TRBJ2-5, with TRBD1 identical over 10 bases. This CDR3 has 14 residues. The ends lost 4 bases at V and 3 bases at J; junction bases unmatched: 3. The germline V gene encodes CDR1 SGHRS and CDR2 YFSETQ. CDR3 bases: TGCGCCAGCAGCGCCGGGACAGGGGAAGAGACCCAGTACTTC. Translated: CASSAGTGEETQYF.

As concerns this clone: One end of the junction is discordant with germline, which a read error may explain. The chain joins TRBV10-3 to TRBJ2-7, with D maybe TRBD1 (5 bases). CDR3 length: 15 amino acids. Looked up from germline, CDR1 is ENHRY and CDR2 is SYGVKD. The DNA for the CDR3 is TGTGCCAGCAGTGAAGGGGCAGGCAACTCCTACGAGCAGTACTTC. Encoded protein: CASSEGAGNSYEQYF.